The 30 T cell receptor beta chains given below trace back to one sample, sequenced in a study of T cell responses to AZD1222 COVID-19 vaccine. The data were produced by immunoSEQ multiplex PCR, yet TCRdb's version contains in-frame clones alone and is incomplete. The sample has over 100,000 clones; 86% are singletons. Material: peripheral blood, obtained on day 0 of AZD1222 vaccination. The source of these receptors is an adult in good health.

Written as DNA, the CDR3 is TGTGCCAGCAGCTTGGTGGCCCGCCGAGGCTACACCTTC. Amino acid sequence: CASSLVARRGYTF. This rearrangement joins TRBV5-8 to TRBJ1-2; D gene unclear. Germline loops: CDR1 SGHTS, CDR2 YDEGEE. V was pared by 0 bases and J by 8 bases, with 11 bases between. This CDR3 has 13 residues.

This clone was counted a single time. The chain couples TRBV18 to TRBJ2-7; D unclear. The germline V and J ends were trimmed by 2 bases and 2 bases, with 16 bases remaining between them. CDR1 is KGHSH, CDR2 LQKENI, per germline. The CDR3 is 16 residues long. This CDR3 is CASSPGTYDQAYEQYF. The CDR3 DNA is TGTGCCAGCTCACCAGGTACTTACGACCAAGCCTACGAGCAGTACTTC.

J is TRBJ2-1 and V is TRBV7-9; TRBD1 matches at 7 bases. CDR3 size: 15 residues. Trimming cost V 2 bases and J 15 bases; bases outside gene matches: 16. The germline CDR1 and CDR2 sequences are SEHNR and FQNEAQ (reference sequence). The CDR3 region is CASSLSVEVGDSGFF. CDR3 nucleotides: TGTGCCAGCAGCTTATCGGTTGAGGTTGGGGACAGTGGGTTCTTC. The variable domain in full, completed from reference TRBV7-9 and TRBJ2-1, reads DTGVSQNPRHKITKRGQNVTFRCDPISEHNRLYWYRQTLGQGPEFLTYFQNEAQLEKSRLLSDRFSAERPKGSFSTLEIQRTEQGDSAMYLCASSLSVEVGDSGFFGPGTRLTVL.

There are a few counts of this clone. This sequence joins TRBV10-3 and TRBJ2-7, with D unresolved. V was pared by 3 bases and J by 4 bases, with 7 bases between. Per germline, CDR1 ENHRY and CDR2 SYGVKD. This CDR3 is 12 amino acids long. The CDR3 region is CAISDARYEQYF. CDR3 in DNA: TGTGCCATCAGTGATGCCCGTTACGAGCAGTACTTC.

This clone has just one count. The V call is TRBV9, the J call TRBJ2-1; 7 bases map to TRBD1. The V segment lost 0 bases and the J segment 2 bases; nucleotides outside the gene matches: 2. The CDR3 loop spans 15 amino acids. Looked up from germline, CDR1 is SGDLS and CDR2 is YYNGEE. This CDR3 is CASSVAGQAYNEQFF. CDR3 sequence (DNA): TGTGCCAGCAGCGTAGCTGGACAGGCCTACAATGAGCAGTTCTTC.

This chain uses TRBV6-5 with TRBJ2-3; D possibly corresponds to TRBD1 (6 bases). Germline CDR1 and CDR2: MNHEY and SVGAGI. V lost 0 bases and J 4 bases, leaving 8 bases between the germline ends. This CDR3 contains 14 residues. The CDR3 sequence: CASSYSQGSDTQYF. CDR3 DNA: TGTGCCAGCAGTTACTCGCAGGGGTCAGATACGCAGTATTTT.

The gene calls are TRBV28 and TRBJ1-4; a weak D match, TRBD1 (6 bases). Between the trimmed V and J ends, which lost 7 bases and 2 bases, there was a span of 14 bases. The length of the CDR3 is 15 residues. Looked up from germline, CDR1 is MDHEN and CDR2 is SYDVKM. The CDR3 loop is CASTLAQGTNEKLFF. The CDR3 bases are TGTGCCAGCACCCTAGCGCAGGGGACTAATGAAAAACTGTTTTTT.

The rearrangement joins TRBV30 to TRBJ2-1; D remains ambiguous. Germline lookup yields CDR1 GTSNPN and CDR2 SVGIG (reference sequence). The CDR3 is 15 amino acids. V was clipped by 0 bases and J by 0 bases, with 9 bases between them. The CDR3 loop reads CAWSVGSSSYNEQFF. CDR3 in DNA: TGTGCCTGGAGTGTAGGCTCTTCCTCCTACAATGAGCAGTTCTTC.

The chain carries TRBV5-1 and TRBJ2-1; D assignment may be TRBD1 or TRBD2 (6 bases each). CDR3 length equals 13 residues. Trimming left V 0 bases short and J 9 bases short, with 10 bases between. Per the germline V gene, CDR1 is SGHRS and CDR2 is YFSETQ. CDR3 protein: CASSLEGGREQFF. CDR3 DNA: TGCGCCAGCAGCTTGGAAGGGGGGCGTGAGCAGTTCTTC. The whole variable domain, filled in from reference TRBV5-1 and TRBJ2-1, reads KAGVTQTPRYLIKTRGQQVTLSCSPISGHRSVSWYQQTPGQGLQFLFEYFSETQRNKGNFPGRFSGRQFSNSRSEMNVSTLELGDSALYLCASSLEGGREQFFGPGTRLTVL.

The chain couples TRBV11-2 to TRBJ2-7; 8 nucleotides line up with TRBD1. Trimming took 5 bases from V and 6 from J; bases not matched to a gene: 12. In germline, CDR1 is SGHAT, CDR2 FQNNGV. The CDR3 sequence is 15 residues long. The CDR3: CASSISYLRGREQYF. CDR3 bases: TGTGCCAGCAGCATCTCATACCTCAGGGGGCGCGAGCAGTACTTC.

The chain carries TRBV27 and TRBJ1-5; D is undetermined. Germline CDR1 reads MNHEY; CDR2 reads SMNVEV (reference sequence). The V end was cut by 10 bases, the J end by 2 bases, with 12 bases between. CDR3 size: 13 residues. CDR3 protein: CATSRTGNQPQHF. The CDR3 DNA reads TGTGCCACCTCCAGGACGGGCAATCAGCCCCAGCATTTT.

The chain joins TRBV9 to TRBJ1-2; 8 bases match TRBD1. The germline V gene has CDR1 SGDLS and CDR2 YYNGEE. CDR3 size: 14 residues. The ends lost 3 bases at V and 6 bases at J; junction bases unmatched: 7. The CDR3 sequence: CASSGPGQVNGYTF. Written as DNA, the CDR3 is TGTGCCAGCAGCGGCCCGGGACAGGTGAATGGCTACACCTTC.

The CDR3 region is CASSSNGNTIYF. For the CDR3, the DNA is TGTGCCAGCAGTTCCAACGGAAACACCATATATTTT. The chain is built from TRBV12-3 or TRBV12-4 and TRBJ1-3, with unresolved D. This CDR3 spans 12 amino acids. Deletions cut 4 bases from V and 4 bases from J, with 5 bases between.

The genes are TRBV5-8 and TRBJ2-3; no clear D gene. Germline CDR1 is SGHTS and CDR2 is YDEGEE. CDR3 length: 15 amino acids. V lost 4 bases to trimming and J lost 0 bases, with 12 bases between them. CDR3 region: CASSLENLSTDTQYF. In DNA form, the CDR3 reads TGTGCCAGCAGCCTAGAAAACTTAAGCACAGATACGCAGTATTTT.

The chain has TRBV10-1 and TRBJ2-3, with 11 bases fitting TRBD2. The CDR3 covers 13 residues. Trimming cost V 6 bases and J 5 bases; bases outside gene matches: 1. Germline V gene sequence: CDR1 WNHNN, CDR2 SYGVQD (reference sequence). The CDR3 nucleotides are TGCGCCAGCAGACTAGCGGGAGTAGATACGCAGTATTTT. This codes for CASRLAGVDTQYF.

A remark on this clone: The identical CDR3 is also encoded by other nucleotide sequences in the sample. This chain uses TRBV6-5 with TRBJ1-3; D is possibly TRBD1 (5 bases). The CDR3 runs to 14 residues. The V and J ends lost 6 bases and 0 bases respectively, with 9 bases between them. Germline-derived CDR1 and CDR2 are MNHEY and SVGAGI. The CDR3 DNA is TGTGCCAGCAGAGCAGGGATCTCTGGAAACACCATATATTTT. Protein sequence: CASRAGISGNTIYF.

V and J are TRBV30 and TRBJ1-2, with D perhaps matching TRBD1 (5 bases). There are 14 residues in the CDR3. The germline V gene has CDR1 GTSNPN and CDR2 SVGIG (reference sequence). V lost 5 bases and J 4 bases, leaving 17 bases between the germline ends. The chain's CDR3 is CAWGNIGQPYGYTF. The CDR3 nucleotides are TGTGCCTGGGGTAATATAGGACAACCCTATGGCTACACCTTC.

This sequence joins TRBV9 and TRBJ2-5, with D uncertain. V lost 2 bases, J lost 2 bases, and 13 bases lay in between. The CDR3 loop spans 15 amino acids. Per the germline V gene, CDR1 is SGDLS and CDR2 is YYNGEE. CDR3 nucleotide sequence: TGTGCCAGCAGCGTCTCCTACGCTGGACAAGAGACCCAGTACTTC. Its translation: CASSVSYAGQETQYF.

The chain links TRBV19 to TRBJ1-2; D is undetermined. Trimming cost V 5 bases and J 2 bases, with 9 bases left between them. The CDR3 is 13 amino acids. Germline V gives CDR1 LNHDA, CDR2 SQIVND (reference sequence). The CDR3: CASSPRKNYGYTF. CDR3 bases: TGTGCCAGTAGTCCGAGGAAGAACTATGGCTACACCTTC.

This chain uses TRBV30 with TRBJ1-1; D not resolved. Germline lookup yields CDR1 GTSNPN and CDR2 SVGIG (reference sequence). CDR3 length: 12 residues. Trimming took off 0 bases at V and 6 bases at J, with 8 bases between the two ends. The CDR3 DNA reads as TGTGCCTGGAGTGTACGGGCAGCTGAAGCTTTCTTT. It encodes CAWSVRAAEAFF.

Worth noting for this clone: The sample has other DNA sequences that encode this CDR3 too. V gene TRBV7-9 combines with J gene TRBJ2-5; D call uncertain. From germline, CDR1 is SEHNR and CDR2 FQNEAQ (reference sequence). The V end lost 1 base, the J end lost 5 bases, and 5 bases lay between the germline ends. CDR3 size: 12 residues. The chain's CDR3 is CASSLDGETQYF. The CDR3 nucleotides are TGTGCCAGCAGCTTAGATGGGGAGACCCAGTACTTC.

The chain combines TRBV27 with TRBJ1-2, with a tentative D call TRBD1 (5 bases). Per the germline V gene, CDR1 is MNHEY and CDR2 is SMNVEV (reference sequence). V lost 1 base, J lost 3 bases, and 9 bases lay in between. This CDR3 has 14 amino acids. CDR3 DNA sequence: TGTGCCAGCAGTTTATGGAGGGGAGACTATGGCTACACCTTC. Amino acid sequence: CASSLWRGDYGYTF.

This chain connects TRBV18 to TRBJ2-7; 7 nucleotides line up with TRBD2. Unmatched junction bases numbered 8, after V lost 4 bases and J lost 5 bases. The CDR3 loop spans 14 amino acids. CDR1 KGHSH and CDR2 LQKENI come from the germline V gene. This CDR3 is CASSLPGLVDEQYF. The CDR3 DNA follows: TGTGCCAGCTCACTTCCAGGACTAGTCGACGAGCAGTACTTC.

V usage is TRBV5-5 and J usage is TRBJ2-3; D is uncertain. This CDR3 is 15 amino acids long. Germline V gene lookup returns CDR1 SGHKS and CDR2 YYEKEE (reference sequence). Trimming removed 0 bases at V and 4 bases at J, with 12 bases between. CDR3 DNA sequence: TGTGCCAGCAGCTTGGAGCTAGTCCTTTCAGATACGCAGTATTTT. Protein product: CASSLELVLSDTQYF.

The V gene is TRBV5-1, the J gene TRBJ1-6, with D unclear. V lost 3 bases and J lost 10, with 14 bases in between. This CDR3 region has 14 residues. Germline CDR1 SGHRS, CDR2 YFSETQ. The chain's CDR3 is CASSSGPPGSPLHF. The DNA for the CDR3 is TGCGCCAGCAGCTCGGGCCCACCTGGGTCACCCCTCCACTTT.

CDR3 nucleotide sequence: TGCGCCAGCAGCTTGTACTCGGGCAGTTTGAACACTGAAGCTTTCTTT. Encoded protein: CASSLYSGSLNTEAFF. The V gene is TRBV5-1, the J gene TRBJ1-1; no definite D call. The CDR3 length is 16 residues. Looked up from germline, CDR1 is SGHRS and CDR2 is YFSETQ. V was shortened by 1 base and J by 0 bases, with 13 bases between the two germline ends.

This clone was counted a few times. The chain uses TRBV3-1 (or the pseudogene TRBV3-2) and TRBJ2-7; no clear D gene. Germline V lookup: CDR1 LGHDT, CDR2 YNNKEL (reference sequence). CDR3 length: 14 amino acids. V was trimmed by 4 bases and J by 1 base, leaving 11 bases between them. The CDR3 region is CASSPRLVSYEQYF. The CDR3 region has the DNA TGTGCCAGCAGCCCCCGACTCGTTTCCTACGAGCAGTACTTC.

The V gene is TRBV4-3, the J gene TRBJ1-1; no clear D gene. V shed 0 bases and J shed 10 bases, with 15 bases lying between them. This CDR3 has 14 amino acids. Germline CDR1 reads LGHNA; CDR2 reads YSLEER. The CDR3 region has the DNA TGCGCCAGCAGCCAAGATCCTAGGAACGTCATAGCTTTCTTT. Amino acids: CASSQDPRNVIAFF.

The rearrangement links TRBV27 to TRBJ2-1; the D is unclear. V gave up 8 bases and J gave up 8 bases, with 22 bases separating them. In germline, CDR1 is MNHEY, CDR2 SMNVEV (reference sequence). The CDR3 contains 15 residues. CDR3 sequence reads: CASATYQAASHEQFF. As DNA, the CDR3 is TGTGCCAGCGCGACTTATCAGGCCGCTAGTCATGAGCAGTTCTTC.

The chain is built from TRBV11-2 and TRBJ1-3, with a weak D call TRBD1 (6 bases). The CDR3 is made up of 15 amino acids. The V gene's germline CDR1 is SGHAT and CDR2 FQNNGV. Trimming cost V 5 bases and J 2 bases, with 13 bases left between them. Here the CDR3 DNA reads TGTGCCAGCAGCAAGCTGGAGGGGGCTGGAAACACCATATATTTT. This sequence encodes CASSKLEGAGNTIYF. The full variable domain, with the rest looked up from reference TRBV11-2 and TRBJ1-3, is EAGVAQSPRYKIIEKRQSVAFWCNPISGHATLYWYQQILGQGPKLLIQFQNNGVVDDSQLPKDRFSAERLKGVDSTLKIQPAKLEDSAVYLCASSKLEGAGNTIYFGEGSWLTVV.